One T cell receptor (beta chain) is described in this entry. No antigen is known for it. CDR3 length equals 12 residues. Trimming removed 6 bases from V and 6 bases from J, with 10 bases in between. Per the germline V gene, CDR1 is SNHLY and CDR2 is FYNNEI. This record comes from a study of T cell responses to AZD1222 COVID-19 vaccine. Study-wide results and limits: Spike was spanned by vaccine-associated CD4 TCRs, which were dominant at 160-218 and 743-854. Mostly white British, mostly female donors; authors suggested clonal diversity may be underestimated. The number of AZD1222 recipients seropositive at baseline was only six.

Profiled with immunoSEQ multiplex PCR; TCRdb holds only in-frame clones, not every one. The sample gives about 120,000 clones, 91% of which show up once; 5.4% is in the top ten. This specimen was peripheral blood, taken on day 0 of AZD1222 vaccination. This clonotype was sampled from an adult in good health. V is TRBV2 and J is TRBJ2-3; the D gene is possibly TRBD2 (5 bases). The CDR3 DNA sequence: TGTGCCAGCAGCGGACTCGTGGATACGCAGTATTTT. It yields the protein CASSGLVDTQYF. The entire variable domain, with the rest obtained from reference TRBV2 and TRBJ2-3, is as follows: EPEVTQTPSHQVTQMGQEVILRCVPISNHLYFYWYRQILGQKVEFLVSFYNNEISEKSEIFDDQFSVERPDGSNFTLKIRSTKLEDSAMYFCASSGLVDTQYFGPGTRLTVL.